The clone carrying this TCR beta chain was counted between two and nine times. This sample is part of a study of blood T cell repertoires in COVID-19. Between the trimmed V and J ends, which lost 5 bases and 0 bases, there was a span of 7 bases. The CDR3 is made up of 13 amino acids. Germline values: CDR1 SGHRS, CDR2 YFSETQ. Method: immunoSEQ multiplex PCR; TCRdb's copy keeps in-frame clones and lacks some. The table has around 18,000 clones, about 91% seen once. The chain links TRBV5-1 to TRBJ2-3; D is possibly TRBD1 (5 bases). This TCR came from a human donor in a cohort sampled during active COVID-19. The sample consisted of peripheral blood. This CDR3 is CASRGDSTDTQYF. Written as DNA, the CDR3 is TGCGCCAGCAGAGGGGATAGCACAGATACGCAGTATTTT.